A selection of T cell receptor beta chains follows, all from one sample in a study of beta chain features in type 1 diabetes. Here immunoSEQ multiplex PCR was the method, and the copy in TCRdb shows in-frame clones only, minus some. The table has approximately 44,000 clones, around 71% seen once. Material: Tregs from blood. Receptors originate from a woman aged 18-30 years with type 1 diabetes. Each CDR3 is given with its conserved first and last residue. D genes are given only for firm matches. Clone size appears in some rows only: once, few, many, or a class for an expanded clone.

clone size	D gene	V gene	J gene	CDR3 DNA	CDR3 protein
once	-	TRBV27	TRBJ2-5	TGTGCCAGCAGTTTATGGGGGGACCAAGAGACCCAGTACTTC	CASSLWGDQETQYF
-	-	TRBV5-1	TRBJ1-1	TGCGCCAGCAGCCCGTGGGGCGATACCTTGGCTTTCTTT	CASSPWGDTLAFF
-	-	TRBV19	TRBJ2-3	TGTGCCAGTAGTCAGGGGCAAGGCACAGATACGCAGTATTTT	CASSQGQGTDTQYF
-	-	TRBV6-5	TRBJ1-2	TGTGCCAGCAGCCCTAACACACCGGGCTATGGCTACACCTTC	CASSPNTPGYGYTF
-	TRBD2	TRBV18	TRBJ2-1	TGTGCCAGCTCAGAGGAGCCGGGACTAGCCCTCGGTGAGCAGTTCTTC	CASSEEPGLALGEQFF
-	TRBD1	TRBV5-1	TRBJ1-1	TGCGCCAGCAGCTTACAGGGGGCGGCTGAAGCTTTCTTT	CASSLQGAAEAFF
-	-	TRBV7-2	TRBJ2-4	TGTGCCAGCAGCCCAGGGTTTCTAGCCAAAAACATTCAGTACTTC	CASSPGFLAKNIQYF
-	-	TRBV7-9	TRBJ2-3	TGTGCCAGCCCCCCCCAGGAGCGGAGGCCCACAGATACGCAGTATTTT	CASPPQERRPTDTQYF
once	-	TRBV6-1	TRBJ2-4	TGTGCCAGCAGTGTTACATCTAGAAACATTCAGTACTTC	CASSVTSRNIQYF
-	TRBD2	TRBV5-1	TRBJ2-5	TGCGCCAGCAGCTTGATTCGGACTAGCGGGGTACAAGAGACCCAGTACTTC	CASSLIRTSGVQETQYF
few	TRBD1	TRBV7-9	TRBJ1-4	TGTGCCAGCAGCTACCGACAGGGGACAGAAAAACTGTTTTTT	CASSYRQGTEKLFF
-	-	TRBV7-2	TRBJ1-1	TGTGCCAGCAGCTTCCCAGGGAACACTGAAGCTTTCTTT	CASSFPGNTEAFF
-	-	TRBV7-9	TRBJ1-1	TGTGCCAGCAGCTTAGAGGCAGGGTCCACTGAAGCTTTCTTT	CASSLEAGSTEAFF
-	TRBD1	TRBV28	TRBJ1-5	TGTGCCAGCAGTTTCTGGGCGGGACAGGGGTCTATACAGCCCCAGCATTTT	CASSFWAGQGSIQPQHF
-	TRBD2	TRBV27	TRBJ2-1	TGTGCCAGCAGTCCAGCCCCACGGCGGGAGGGGCCCTACAATGAGCAGTTCTTC	CASSPAPRREGPYNEQFF
-	-	TRBV7-2	TRBJ1-5	TGTGCCAGCAGCTCGAGACGGGGAGATCAGCCCCAGCATTTT	CASSSRRGDQPQHF
-	TRBD1	TRBV28	TRBJ2-2	TGTGCCAGCAGTTTTATTCTACAGGGGGGCACCGGGGAGCTGTTTTTT	CASSFILQGGTGELFF
-	-	TRBV2	TRBJ1-6	TGTGCCAGCAGGGAGGTATTGGACTCACCCCTCCACTTT	CASREVLDSPLHF
-	-	TRBV11-2	TRBJ2-2	TGTGCCAGCACTTGGGTGGACTCCTACACCGGGGAGCTGTTTTTT	CASTWVDSYTGELFF
-	TRBD2	TRBV19	TRBJ2-3	TGTGCCAGTAGTGCCAGCGGGGGTACGCAGTATTTT	CASSASGGTQYF
-	-	TRBV27	TRBJ2-2	TGTGCCAGCAGTTTTTTAGCCGGGGAGCTGTTTTTT	CASSFLAGELFF
-	-	TRBV25-1	TRBJ2-7	TGCGCCAGCAGTCCAACCAGGGACGAGCAGTACTTC	CASSPTRDEQYF
-	-	TRBV5-4	TRBJ2-3	TGTGCCAGCAGCTTGGGGACACGGTACACAGATACGCAGTATTTT	CASSLGTRYTDTQYF
-	TRBD1	TRBV2	TRBJ2-7	TGTGCCAGCAGTACTGGACAGGGTTACGAGCAGTACTTC	CASSTGQGYEQYF
-	-	TRBV28	TRBJ1-2	TGTGCCAGCAGTTTCTGGGAACAGGGAGGGTATGGCTACACCTTC	CASSFWEQGGYGYTF
few	-	TRBV29-1	TRBJ2-7	TGCAGCGTTGTAATTCGGGAAACGTGGAGCTCCTACGAGCAGTACTTC	CSVVIRETWSSYEQYF
-	TRBD2	TRBV11-2	TRBJ2-5	TGTGCCAGCAGCTCGGATACTAGCGGGATCGCGGGGGGGACCCAGTACTTC	CASSSDTSGIAGGTQYF
-	TRBD2	TRBV5-1	TRBJ2-3	TGCGCCAGCAGCCGTAGGGGACTAGCGGTCACAGATACGCAGTATTTT	CASSRRGLAVTDTQYF
-	-	TRBV5-4	TRBJ2-3	TGTGCCAGCAGCTTGGAGGGGTCAGATAAAACTACGCAGTATTTT	CASSLEGSDKTTQYF
few	-	TRBV6-1	TRBJ1-1	TGTGCCAGCAACCGCGCGACAGGGAACACTGAAGCTTTCTTT	CASNRATGNTEAFF
-	-	TRBV15	TRBJ2-2	TGTGCCACCAGCAGAGATAGCGTAGAGCTGTTTTTT	CATSRDSVELFF
-	TRBD2	TRBV7-2	TRBJ2-7	TGTGCCAGCAGCTTAGGGGGTAGCGGGAGGGCCGGCGAGCAGTACTTC	CASSLGGSGRAGEQYF
-	-	TRBV7-9	TRBJ2-3	TGTGCCAGCAGCCCCGGACAGACCACAGATACGCAGTATTTT	CASSPGQTTDTQYF
-	-	TRBV29-1	TRBJ1-5	TGCAGCGTTGCTGGGCAGAACAATCAGCCCCAGCATTTT	CSVAGQNNQPQHF
-	TRBD2	TRBV2	TRBJ2-7	TGTGCCAGCAGTCCTAGATCGCCTAGCGGGGGGAAGAAAGCCTACGAGCAGTACTTC	CASSPRSPSGGKKAYEQYF
once	-	TRBV2	TRBJ1-1	TGTGCCAGCAGTTTCACCGGGGTGAACACTGAAGCTTTCTTT	CASSFTGVNTEAFF
-	TRBD1	TRBV6-6	TRBJ2-7	TGTGCCAGCAGTTACCCCAGGGGGCCCAACGAGCAGTACTTC	CASSYPRGPNEQYF
-	-	TRBV30	TRBJ1-5	TGTGCCTGGGGTGCCGGAGGAAATCAGCCCCAGCATTTT	CAWGAGGNQPQHF
-	-	TRBV5-1	TRBJ2-7	TGCGCCAGCAAAAGAGAATACGAGCAGTACTTC	CASKREYEQYF
-	TRBD2	TRBV18	TRBJ2-1	TGTGCCAGCTCACCACGACTAGCGGGGGGACTTGAGCAGTTCTTC	CASSPRLAGGLEQFF
-	TRBD1	TRBV19	TRBJ2-7	TGTGCCAGTAGTAGCCGGACAGGGGGTACTAGCTCCTACGAGCAGTACTTC	CASSSRTGGTSSYEQYF
-	-	TRBV5-1	TRBJ1-2	TGCGCCAGCAGCTCCCCTTATGGCTACACCTTC	CASSSPYGYTF
-	-	TRBV18	TRBJ2-7	TGTGCCACTCGGAGGGCCTACGAGCAGTACTTC	CATRRAYEQYF
-	TRBD1	TRBV7-9	TRBJ2-1	TGTGCCAGCAGCCCCTCCCAGATGGGACAGGGCTATTACAATGAGCAGTTCTTC	CASSPSQMGQGYYNEQFF
-	-	TRBV7-9	TRBJ1-1	TGTGCCAGCAGCTTAGACAGCCGCATTGAAGCTTTCTTT	CASSLDSRIEAFF
-	TRBD1	TRBV29-1	TRBJ2-1	TGCAGCGTTGGGGACAGGGGGTTCTTTAAGCAGTTCTTC	CSVGDRGFFKQFF
-	TRBD1	TRBV28	TRBJ1-5	TGTGCCAGCAGCCGACAGGGGGGCAATCAGCCCCAGCATTTT	CASSRQGGNQPQHF
-	TRBD1	TRBV15	TRBJ2-7	TGTGCCACCAGCAGAAGACAGGGATGGGACGAGCAGTACTTC	CATSRRQGWDEQYF
-	-	TRBV7-2	TRBJ1-5	TGTGCCAGCAGCTTACCCGTACACAGCAATCAGCCCCAGCATTTT	CASSLPVHSNQPQHF
-	-	TRBV7-6	TRBJ2-6	TGTGCCAGCAGCTTAGTAGGATACAGTATCTTGGGGGCCAACGTCCTGACTTTC	CASSLVGYSILGANVLTF